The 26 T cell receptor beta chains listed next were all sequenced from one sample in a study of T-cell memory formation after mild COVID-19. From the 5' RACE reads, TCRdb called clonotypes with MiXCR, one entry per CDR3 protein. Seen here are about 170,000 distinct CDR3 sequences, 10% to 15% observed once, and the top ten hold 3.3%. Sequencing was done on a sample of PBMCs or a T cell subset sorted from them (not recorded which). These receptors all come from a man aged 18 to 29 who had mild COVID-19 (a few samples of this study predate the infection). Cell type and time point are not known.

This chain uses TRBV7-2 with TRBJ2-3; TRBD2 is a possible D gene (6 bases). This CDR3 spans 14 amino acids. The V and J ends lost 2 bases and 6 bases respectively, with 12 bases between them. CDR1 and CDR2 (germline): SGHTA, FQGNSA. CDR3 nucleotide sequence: TGTGCCAGCAGCTTACTTAATGGGGGGGATACGCAGTATTTT. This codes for CASSLLNGGDTQYF. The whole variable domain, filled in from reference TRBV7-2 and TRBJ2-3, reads GAGVSQSPSNKVTEKGKDVELRCDPISGHTALYWYRQSLGQGLEFLIYFQGNSAPDKSGLPSDRFSAERTGGSVSTLTIQRTQQEDSAVYLCASSLLNGGDTQYFGPGTRLTVL.

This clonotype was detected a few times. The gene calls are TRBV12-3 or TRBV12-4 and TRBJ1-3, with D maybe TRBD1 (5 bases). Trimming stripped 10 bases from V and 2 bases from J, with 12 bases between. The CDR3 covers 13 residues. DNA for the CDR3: TGTGCCACGCAGGGATATCCTGGAAACACCATATATTTT. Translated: CATQGYPGNTIYF.

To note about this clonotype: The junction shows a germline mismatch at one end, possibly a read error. CDR3 in amino acids: CASSPTGGLGTYTQYF. CDR3 coding DNA: TGTGCCAGCTCACCGACAGGGGGCCTCGGCACATATACGCAGTATTTT. The rearrangement links TRBV18 to TRBJ2-3, with 10 bases fitting TRBD1. The CDR3 totals 16 residues. Germline loops: CDR1 KGHSH, CDR2 LQKENI.

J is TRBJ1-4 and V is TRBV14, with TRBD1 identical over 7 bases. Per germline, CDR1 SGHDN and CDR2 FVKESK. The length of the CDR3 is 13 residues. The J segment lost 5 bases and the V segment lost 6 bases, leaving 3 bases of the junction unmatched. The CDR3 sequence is CASRRRGNEKLFF. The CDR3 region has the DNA TGTGCCAGCAGGCGCAGGGGGAATGAAAAACTGTTTTTT.

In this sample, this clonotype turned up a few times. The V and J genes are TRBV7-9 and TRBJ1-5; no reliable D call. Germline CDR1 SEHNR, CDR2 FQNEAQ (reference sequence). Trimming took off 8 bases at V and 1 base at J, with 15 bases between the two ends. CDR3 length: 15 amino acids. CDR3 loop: CASGLDRGSNQPQHF. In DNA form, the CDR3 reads TGTGCCAGCGGTCTAGATCGAGGGAGCAATCAGCCCCAGCATTTT.

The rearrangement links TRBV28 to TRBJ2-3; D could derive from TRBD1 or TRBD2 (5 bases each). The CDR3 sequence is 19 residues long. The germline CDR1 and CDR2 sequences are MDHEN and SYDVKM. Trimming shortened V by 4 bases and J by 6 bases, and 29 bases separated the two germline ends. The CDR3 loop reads CASSSQTPKDGALGDTQYF. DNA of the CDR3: TGTGCCAGCAGTTCCCAAACGCCAAAGGACGGGGCTTTGGGGGATACGCAGTATTTT. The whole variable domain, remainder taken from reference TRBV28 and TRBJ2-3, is DVKVTQSSRYLVKRTGEKVFLECVQDMDHENMFWYRQDPGLGLRLIYFSYDVKMKEKGDIPEGYSVSREKKERFSLILESASTNQTSMYLCASSSQTPKDGALGDTQYFGPGTRLTVL.

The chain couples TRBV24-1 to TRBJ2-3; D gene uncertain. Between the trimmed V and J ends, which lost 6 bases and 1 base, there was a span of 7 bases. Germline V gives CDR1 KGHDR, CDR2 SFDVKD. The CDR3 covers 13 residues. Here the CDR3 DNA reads TGTGCCACCAGTCCCATCGGCACAGATACGCAGTATTTT. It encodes CATSPIGTDTQYF.

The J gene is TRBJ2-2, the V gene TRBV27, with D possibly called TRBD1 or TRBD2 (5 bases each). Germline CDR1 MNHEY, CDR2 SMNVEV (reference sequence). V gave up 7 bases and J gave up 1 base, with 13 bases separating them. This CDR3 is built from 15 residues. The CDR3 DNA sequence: TGTGCCAGCAAGGCCCCGAGGGGGAACACCGGGGAGCTGTTTTTT. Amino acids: CASKAPRGNTGELFF.

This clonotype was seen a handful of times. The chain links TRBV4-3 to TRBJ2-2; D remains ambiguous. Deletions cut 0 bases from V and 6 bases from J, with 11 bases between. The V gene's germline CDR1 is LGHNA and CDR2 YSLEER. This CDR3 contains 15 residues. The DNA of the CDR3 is TGCGCCAGCAGCCAAGACGGGCGAGTGTCCGGGGAGCTGTTTTTT. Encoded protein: CASSQDGRVSGELFF.

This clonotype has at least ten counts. CDR3: CASSFPATEAFF. For the CDR3, the DNA is TGTGCCAGCAGCTTCCCAGCTACTGAAGCTTTCTTT. The chain is built from TRBV7-2 and TRBJ1-1, with D unresolved. V gave up 3 bases and J gave up 5 bases, with 7 bases separating them. CDR1 and CDR2 (germline): SGHTA, FQGNSA. The CDR3 spans 12 residues.

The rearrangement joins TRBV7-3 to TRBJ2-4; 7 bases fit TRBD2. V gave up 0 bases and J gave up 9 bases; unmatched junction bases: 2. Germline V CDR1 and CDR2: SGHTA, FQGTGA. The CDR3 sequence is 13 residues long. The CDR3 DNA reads TGTGCCAGCAGCTTAACCGGGGAGGGCATTCAGTACTTC. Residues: CASSLTGEGIQYF.

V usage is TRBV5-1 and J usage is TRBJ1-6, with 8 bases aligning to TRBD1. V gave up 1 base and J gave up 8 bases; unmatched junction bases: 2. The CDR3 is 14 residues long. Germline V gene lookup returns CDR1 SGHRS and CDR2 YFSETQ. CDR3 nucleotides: TGCGCCAGCAGCTTGACAGGGGGGGATTCACCCCTCCACTTT. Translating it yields CASSLTGGDSPLHF.

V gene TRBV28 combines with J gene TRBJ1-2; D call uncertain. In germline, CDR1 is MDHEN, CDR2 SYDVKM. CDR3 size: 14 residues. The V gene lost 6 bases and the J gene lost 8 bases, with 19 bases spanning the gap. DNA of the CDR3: TGTGCCAGCAGGAACCGGGCCTATATCGAGGGCTACACCTTC. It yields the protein CASRNRAYIEGYTF.

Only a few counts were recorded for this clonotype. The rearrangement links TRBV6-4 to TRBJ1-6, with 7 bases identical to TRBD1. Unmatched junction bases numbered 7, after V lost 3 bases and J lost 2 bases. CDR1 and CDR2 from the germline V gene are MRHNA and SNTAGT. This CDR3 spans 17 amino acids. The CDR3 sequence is CASSEGAQGPYNSPLHF. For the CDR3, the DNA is TGTGCCAGCAGTGAGGGGGCACAGGGGCCCTATAATTCACCCCTCCACTTT.

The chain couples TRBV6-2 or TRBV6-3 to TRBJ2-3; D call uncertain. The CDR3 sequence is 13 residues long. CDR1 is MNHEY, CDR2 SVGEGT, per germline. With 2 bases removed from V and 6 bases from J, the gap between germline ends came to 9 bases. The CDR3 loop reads CASSYRNPDTQYF. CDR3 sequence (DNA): TGTGCCAGCAGTTACCGGAACCCGGATACGCAGTATTTT.

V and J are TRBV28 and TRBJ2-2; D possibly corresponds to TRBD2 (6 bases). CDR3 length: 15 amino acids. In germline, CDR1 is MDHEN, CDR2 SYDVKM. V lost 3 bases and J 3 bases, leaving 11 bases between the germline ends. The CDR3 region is CASSFPGEDTGELFF. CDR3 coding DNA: TGTGCCAGCAGTTTCCCGGGGGAGGACACCGGGGAGCTGTTTTTT. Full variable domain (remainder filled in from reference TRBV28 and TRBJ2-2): DVKVTQSSRYLVKRTGEKVFLECVQDMDHENMFWYRQDPGLGLRLIYFSYDVKMKEKGDIPEGYSVSREKKERFSLILESASTNQTSMYLCASSFPGEDTGELFFGEGSRLTVL.

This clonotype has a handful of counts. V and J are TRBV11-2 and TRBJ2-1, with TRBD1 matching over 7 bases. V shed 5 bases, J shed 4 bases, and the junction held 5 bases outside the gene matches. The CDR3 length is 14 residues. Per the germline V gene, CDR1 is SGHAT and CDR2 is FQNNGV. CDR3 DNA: TGTGCCAGCAGCGAGTGGGACAGTTACAATGAGCAGTTCTTC. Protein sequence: CASSEWDSYNEQFF.

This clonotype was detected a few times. CDR3 residues: CASSFALFQQETQYF. The CDR3 DNA is TGTGCCAGCAGCTTCGCCCTATTCCAGCAAGAGACCCAGTACTTC. The chain links TRBV7-9 to TRBJ2-5; D is undetermined. Trimming left V 3 bases short and J 2 bases short, with 13 bases between. Germline loops: CDR1 SEHNR, CDR2 FQNEAQ (reference sequence). This CDR3 region has 15 residues.

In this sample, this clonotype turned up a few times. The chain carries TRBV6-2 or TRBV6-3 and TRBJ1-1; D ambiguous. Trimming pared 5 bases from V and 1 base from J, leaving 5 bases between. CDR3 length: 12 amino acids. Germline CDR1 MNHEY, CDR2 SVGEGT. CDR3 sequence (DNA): TGTGCCAGCAGTGACACGAACACTGAAGCTTTCTTT. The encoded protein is CASSDTNTEAFF.

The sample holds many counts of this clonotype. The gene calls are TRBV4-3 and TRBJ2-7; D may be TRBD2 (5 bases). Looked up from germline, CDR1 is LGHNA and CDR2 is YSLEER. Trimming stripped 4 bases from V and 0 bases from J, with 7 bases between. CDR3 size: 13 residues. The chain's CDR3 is CASSPAVSYEQYF. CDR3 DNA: TGCGCCAGCAGCCCAGCGGTCTCCTACGAGCAGTACTTC.

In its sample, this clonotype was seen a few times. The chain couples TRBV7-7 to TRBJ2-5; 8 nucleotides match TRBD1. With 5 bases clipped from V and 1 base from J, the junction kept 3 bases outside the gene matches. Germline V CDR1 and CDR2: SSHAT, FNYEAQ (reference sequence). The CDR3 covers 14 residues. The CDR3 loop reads CASSQGQAQETQYF. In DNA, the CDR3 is TGTGCCAGCAGCCAGGGACAGGCCCAAGAGACCCAGTACTTC.

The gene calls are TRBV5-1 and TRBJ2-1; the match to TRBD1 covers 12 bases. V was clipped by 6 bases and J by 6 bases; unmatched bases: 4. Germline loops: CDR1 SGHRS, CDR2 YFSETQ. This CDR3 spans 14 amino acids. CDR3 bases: TGCGCCAGCAACCTGGGACAGGGGGCCAATGAGCAGTTCTTC. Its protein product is CASNLGQGANEQFF.

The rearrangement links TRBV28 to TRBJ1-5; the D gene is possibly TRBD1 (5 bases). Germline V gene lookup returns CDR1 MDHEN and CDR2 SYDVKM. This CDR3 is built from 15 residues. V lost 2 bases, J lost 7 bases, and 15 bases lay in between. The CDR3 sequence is CASSLQGRAGQPQHF. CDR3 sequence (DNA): TGTGCCAGCAGTTTACAGGGCAGGGCCGGACAGCCCCAGCATTTT.

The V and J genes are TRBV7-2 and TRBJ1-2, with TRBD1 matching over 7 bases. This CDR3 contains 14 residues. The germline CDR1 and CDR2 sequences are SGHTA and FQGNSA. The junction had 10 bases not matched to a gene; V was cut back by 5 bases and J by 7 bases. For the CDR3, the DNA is TGTGCCAGCAGCCAGAGACAGGGACCGAGTGGCTACACCTTC. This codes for CASSQRQGPSGYTF.

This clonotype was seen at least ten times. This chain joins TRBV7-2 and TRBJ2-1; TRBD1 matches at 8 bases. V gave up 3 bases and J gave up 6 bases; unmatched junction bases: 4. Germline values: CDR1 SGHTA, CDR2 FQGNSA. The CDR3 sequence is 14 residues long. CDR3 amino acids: CASSLDQGANEQFF. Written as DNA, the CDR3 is TGTGCCAGCAGCTTGGACCAGGGGGCCAATGAGCAGTTCTTC. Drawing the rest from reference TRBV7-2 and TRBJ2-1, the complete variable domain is GAGVSQSPSNKVTEKGKDVELRCDPISGHTALYWYRQSLGQGLEFLIYFQGNSAPDKSGLPSDRFSAERTGGSVSTLTIQRTQQEDSAVYLCASSLDQGANEQFFGPGTRLTVL.

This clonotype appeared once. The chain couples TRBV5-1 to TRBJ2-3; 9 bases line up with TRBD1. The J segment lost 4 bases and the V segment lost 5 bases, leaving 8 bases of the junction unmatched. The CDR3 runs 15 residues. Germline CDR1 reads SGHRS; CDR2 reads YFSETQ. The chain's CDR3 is CASSTSGQGPDTQYF. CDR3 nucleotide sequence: TGCGCCAGCAGTACGTCAGGACAGGGGCCAGATACGCAGTATTTT.